This TCR beta chain derives from a study of cytomegalovirus exposure and HLA in healthy donors. Both 60 Vbeta primers and 13 Jbeta primers went into the PCR. Data came from immunoSEQ multiplex PCR; TCRdb stores just in-frame clones and leaves some out. The table lists 150,000 to 180,000 clones, 65% to 80% of them singletons. Sequencing was done on a sample of PBMCs. The sequence derives from a woman in her 40s in good health and CMV-seronegative.

CDR3 residues: CASSMGAGEGLGHQPQHF. The CDR3 bases are TGTGCCAGTAGTATGGGGGCGGGTGAGGGTTTAGGGCATCAGCCCCAGCATTTT. The chain links TRBV19 to TRBJ1-5; TRBD1 might be the D (6 bases). Germline lookup yields CDR1 LNHDA and CDR2 SQIVND (reference sequence). The length of the CDR3 is 18 residues. The V end was cut by 3 bases, the J end by 5 bases, with 23 bases between.